A single sample is the source of the 27 T cell receptor beta chains below, sequenced in a study of T-cell reconstitution after alpha-beta-depleted transplantation in children. Researchers prepared the TCRbeta library using unique molecular identifiers, the study reports. TCRdb itself ran the PCR reads through MiXCR, one entry per CDR3 protein. The table has hundreds of thousands of distinct CDR3 sequences, 10% seen once. The specimen was PBMCs, collected before TCRalphabeta/CD19-depleted stem cell transplant. These receptors came from a boy less than two years old with acute myeloid leukemia, due to receive a stem cell transplant.

In its sample, this clonotype was seen many times. The chain links TRBV7-6 to TRBJ1-5, with TRBD1 as a possible D gene (6 bases). V gave up 2 bases and J gave up 6 bases, with 11 bases separating them. From germline, CDR1 is SGHVS and CDR2 FNYEAQ. This CDR3 region has 14 residues. CDR3 region: CASSLNQQGQPQHF. In nucleotides, the CDR3 is TGTGCCAGCAGCTTAAATCAACAGGGTCAGCCCCAGCATTTT.

The chain uses TRBV5-1 and TRBJ2-7; possible D gene TRBD1, 6 bases. The germline V gene encodes CDR1 SGHRS and CDR2 YFSETQ. V gave up 0 bases and J gave up 0 bases, with 10 bases separating them. This CDR3 contains 15 residues. The CDR3 DNA follows: TGCGCCAGCAGCTTGGAGTGGACAGACTCCTACGAGCAGTACTTC. Its translation: CASSLEWTDSYEQYF.

There are many counts of this clonotype. The conserved final phenylalanine or tryptophan is absent from the CDR3, which likely points to a read error. It is unclear where the CDR3 begins or ends on the DNA, so no DNA is shown, and the CDR3 is as TCRdb lists it. The CDR3 spells CAIRSQGLLKEYL. V gene TRBV10-3 combines with J gene TRBJ2-7; TRBD1 is taken as the D call from the table, unchecked against the DNA. The CDR3 is 13 amino acids in total, end residues counted. Germline V gives CDR1 ENHRY, CDR2 SYGVKD.

About this clonotype: A clone one base away is much larger, so this may be a read error. The chain has TRBV28 and TRBJ2-1, with D possibly matching TRBD1 (6 bases). The CDR3 runs to 15 residues. Germline V lookup: CDR1 MDHEN, CDR2 SYDVKM. The CDR3: CASRVSRGFYNEQIF. The CDR3 nucleotides are TGTGCCAGCAGAGTTTCGAGGGGGTTTTACAATGAGCAGATCTTC.

The table lists this clonotype with many counts. The CDR3 DNA follows: TGCGCCAGCACTTCCTACAATGAGCAGTTCTTC. Protein product: CASTSYNEQFF. The chain is built from TRBV5-1 and TRBJ2-1, with D unclear. V lost 6 bases and J lost 1, with 2 bases in between. There are 11 residues in the CDR3. Looked up from germline, CDR1 is SGHRS and CDR2 is YFSETQ.

Many counts were recorded for this clonotype. The rearrangement links TRBV28 to TRBJ2-7; D is ambiguous. The CDR3 is 14 amino acids. Trimming took off 6 bases at V and 4 bases at J, with 16 bases between the two ends. From germline, CDR1 is MDHEN and CDR2 SYDVKM. The CDR3: CASRPWVSGYEQYF. The CDR3 bases are TGTGCCAGCAGACCTTGGGTCTCGGGTTACGAGCAGTACTTC.

This clonotype came up a few times. Just one base apart from a much larger clone, this may be a read error. The chain links TRBV24-1 to TRBJ2-7; no definite D call. Germline V CDR1 and CDR2: KGHDR, SFDVKD. The CDR3 has 11 amino acids. The V and J ends lost 5 bases and 2 bases respectively, with 3 bases between them. Here the CDR3 DNA reads TGTGCCACCAGTGGGGCCTACGAGCAGTACTTC. It encodes CATSGAYEQYF.

This clonotype was observed many times. The J gene is TRBJ2-1, the V gene TRBV29-1; the match to TRBD2 covers 11 bases. This CDR3 is built from 16 residues. CDR1 and CDR2 from the germline V gene are SQVTM and ANQGSEA. Unmatched junction bases numbered 9, after V lost 1 base and J lost 7 bases. The CDR3 region is CSVEGFLAGGGNEQFF. CDR3 coding DNA: TGCAGCGTTGAAGGGTTCCTAGCGGGAGGAGGAAATGAGCAGTTCTTC.

Many counts were recorded for this clonotype. This chain links TRBV28 with TRBJ1-4; D is uncertain. Germline CDR1 is MDHEN and CDR2 is SYDVKM. Trimming took 6 bases from V and 8 from J, leaving 10 bases between them. There are 12 residues in the CDR3. The CDR3, as DNA: TGTGCCAGCAGCTTACTAGGGGAAAAACTGTTTTTT. Its translation: CASSLLGEKLFF. Together with reference TRBV28 and TRBJ1-4, the CDR3 gives the full variable domain: DVKVTQSSRYLVKRTGEKVFLECVQDMDHENMFWYRQDPGLGLRLIYFSYDVKMKEKGDIPEGYSVSREKKERFSLILESASTNQTSMYLCASSLLGEKLFFGSGTQLSVL.

This clonotype appeared many times. V gene TRBV20-1 combines with J gene TRBJ2-2; the match to TRBD2 covers 8 bases. The junction had 7 bases not matched to a gene; V was cut back by 7 bases and J by 3 bases. CDR1 is DFQATT, CDR2 SNEGSKA, per germline (reference sequence). The CDR3 length is 14 residues. The CDR3 here is CSGRPSGHTGELFF. Here the CDR3 DNA reads TGCAGTGGGAGGCCTAGCGGGCACACCGGGGAGCTGTTTTTT.

Many counts were recorded for this clonotype. The V gene is TRBV28, the J gene TRBJ1-4, with TRBD1 identical over 7 bases. The J segment lost 0 bases and the V segment lost 6 bases, leaving 10 bases of the junction unmatched. The germline V gene encodes CDR1 MDHEN and CDR2 SYDVKM. CDR3 length equals 17 residues. The CDR3 nucleotides read TGTGCCAGCAGGAAACCGGGACAGAGTGCAACTAATGAAAAACTGTTTTTT. It translates to CASRKPGQSATNEKLFF.

In this sample, this clonotype turned up many times. This sequence joins TRBV28 and TRBJ2-7, with D possibly matching TRBD1 (8 bases). In germline, CDR1 is MDHEN, CDR2 SYDVKM. V lost 4 bases and J 5 bases, leaving 15 bases between the germline ends. CDR3 length: 14 amino acids. Here the CDR3 DNA reads TGTGCCAGCAGTTCTGGACAGGGAGGGGACGAGCAGTACTTC. This gives the protein CASSSGQGGDEQYF.

At least ten counts were recorded for this clonotype. V usage is TRBV29-1 and J usage is TRBJ2-7; 8 nucleotides match TRBD1. V shed 5 bases and J 4 bases; nucleotides not matched to a gene: 16. CDR3 length: 16 amino acids. The germline CDR1 and CDR2 sequences are SQVTM and ANQGSEA. CDR3 sequence: CSVLGPRTGNLYEQYF. The DNA of the CDR3 is TGCAGCGTTCTAGGCCCCCGGACAGGGAACCTTTACGAGCAGTACTTC.

In regard to this clonotype: A read error may produce the germline difference seen at one junction end. V and J are TRBV4-2 and TRBJ2-7, with D perhaps being TRBD1 or TRBD2 (5 bases each). The length of the CDR3 is 15 residues. Germline V lookup: CDR1 LGHNA, CDR2 YNFKEQ. The CDR3 sequence is CARSPGTLSFYEQYF. CDR3 bases: TGTGCCAGGAGCCCCGGGACCCTCTCCTTCTACGAGCAGTACTTC.

This clonotype has ten or more counts. The chain has TRBV5-5 and TRBJ2-7, with TRBD2 identical over 9 bases. Germline CDR1 SGHKS, CDR2 YYEKEE (reference sequence). The CDR3 sequence is 15 residues long. With V trimmed by 4 bases and J by 6 bases, 11 bases remained unmatched. The CDR3 nucleotides read TGTGCCAGCAGCATGACTAGCGGTCCTTGGGGCGAGCAGTACTTC. Amino acid sequence: CASSMTSGPWGEQYF.

This clonotype was found many times. J is TRBJ2-3 and V is TRBV6-5; a possible D gene is TRBD2 (6 bases). CDR1 is MNHEY, CDR2 SVGAGI, per germline. CDR3 length equals 16 residues. Trimming left V 0 bases short and J 3 bases short, with 13 bases between. In nucleotides, the CDR3 is TGTGCCAGCAGTTACTCGTCGGGAGTAGGGACAGATACGCAGTATTTT. Protein: CASSYSSGVGTDTQYF.

This clonotype was observed at least ten times. The chain has TRBV10-3 and TRBJ2-7; 11 bases are a match to TRBD1. The V and J ends lost 6 bases and 3 bases, in that order; junction bases with no gene match: 1. Germline V gene lookup returns CDR1 ENHRY and CDR2 SYGVKD. CDR3 length: 13 residues. CDR3 sequence (DNA): TGTGCCATCAGCGGGACAGGGGGCTACGAGCAGTACTTC. Translated, it gives CAISGTGGYEQYF.

The V call is TRBV4-3, the J call TRBJ2-5, with D maybe TRBD2 (5 bases). CDR3 length: 15 amino acids. V lost 0 bases and J lost 7, with 15 bases in between. Germline assignment: CDR1 LGHNA and CDR2 YSLEER. In DNA, the CDR3 is TGCGCCAGCAGCCAAGAAACCGGGGTCGGAGGGACCCAGTACTTC. Its protein product is CASSQETGVGGTQYF.

This clonotype was observed many times. The V call is TRBV5-1, the J call TRBJ2-2; TRBD1 matches 7 bases. CDR1 and CDR2 from the germline V gene are SGHRS and YFSETQ. There are 15 residues in the CDR3. V was pared by 4 bases and J by 0 bases, with 3 bases of the junction left unmatched. CDR3 protein: CASSPQGTNTGELFF. Here the CDR3 DNA reads TGCGCCAGCAGCCCACAGGGGACGAACACCGGGGAGCTGTTTTTT.

This clonotype has a handful of counts. The rearrangement links TRBV7-9 to TRBJ2-7; D is perhaps TRBD1 (6 bases). Germline CDR1 reads SEHNR; CDR2 reads FQNEAQ (reference sequence). The ends were cut back, 5 bases at V and 0 bases at J, with 14 bases in the middle. The CDR3 contains 15 residues. The CDR3 loop is CASSPRQVPSYEQYF. CDR3 DNA: TGTGCCAGCAGCCCACGACAGGTCCCCTCCTACGAGCAGTACTTC. Using reference TRBV7-9 and TRBJ2-7 for the parts outside the CDR3, the full variable domain is DTGVSQNPRHKITKRGQNVTFRCDPISEHNRLYWYRQTLGQGPEFLTYFQNEAQLEKSRLLSDRFSAERPKGSFSTLEIQRTEQGDSAMYLCASSPRQVPSYEQYFGPGTRLTVT.

This clonotype was found many times. The junction does not match germline at one end; this may be a read error. V is TRBV7-2 and J is TRBJ2-7; D uncertain. Germline V gene sequence: CDR1 SGHTA, CDR2 FQGNSA. The CDR3 is 14 amino acids. This chain's CDR3 is CASSQRPDPYEHYF. The CDR3, as DNA: TGTGCCAGCAGCCAAAGGCCGGACCCCTACGAGCACTACTTC.

The V and J genes are TRBV28 and TRBJ1-1; D unresolved. There are 11 residues in the CDR3. V dropped 5 bases and J dropped 3 bases, with 4 bases sitting between them. Germline CDR1 reads MDHEN; CDR2 reads SYDVKM. In nucleotides, the CDR3 is TGTGCCAGCAGTGCTCACACTGAAGCTTTCTTT. Its translation: CASSAHTEAFF. Drawing the rest from reference TRBV28 and TRBJ1-1, the complete variable domain is DVKVTQSSRYLVKRTGEKVFLECVQDMDHENMFWYRQDPGLGLRLIYFSYDVKMKEKGDIPEGYSVSREKKERFSLILESASTNQTSMYLCASSAHTEAFFGQGTRLTVV.

This clonotype was observed many times. The chain carries TRBV28 and TRBJ2-3; no clear D. The CDR3 loop spans 15 amino acids. Trimming removed 5 bases from V and 2 bases from J, with 14 bases in between. Germline loops: CDR1 MDHEN, CDR2 SYDVKM. The DNA of the CDR3 is TGTGCCAGCAGTCCTCCCCGACAATCCACAGATACGCAGTATTTT. Its translation: CASSPPRQSTDTQYF.

This clonotype was observed many times. The V call is TRBV5-1, the J call TRBJ2-3; D is uncertain. The germline gives CDR1 SGHRS, CDR2 YFSETQ. V was pared by 0 bases and J by 0 bases, with 11 bases between. The CDR3 is 16 amino acids. The CDR3 loop reads CASSLEEKASTDTQYF. The CDR3 DNA follows: TGCGCCAGCAGCTTGGAAGAAAAGGCGAGCACAGATACGCAGTATTTT. Variable domain in full (rest from reference TRBV5-1 and TRBJ2-3): KAGVTQTPRYLIKTRGQQVTLSCSPISGHRSVSWYQQTPGQGLQFLFEYFSETQRNKGNFPGRFSGRQFSNSRSEMNVSTLELGDSALYLCASSLEEKASTDTQYFGPGTRLTVL.

This clonotype was picked up a small number of times. The CDR3 region has the DNA TGTGCCAGCAGCGTAAGGGAGCGGGGGGGCCGAGATAACATTCAGTACTTC. This sequence encodes CASSVRERGGRDNIQYF. J is TRBJ2-4 and V is TRBV9, with TRBD2 identical over 10 bases. Germline trimming cut 1 base from V and 7 bases from J; bases unmatched to any gene: 11. CDR3 size: 17 residues. The germline V gene has CDR1 SGDLS and CDR2 YYNGEE.

In this sample, this clonotype turned up a few times. This chain uses TRBV5-1 with TRBJ2-4, with a tentative D call TRBD2 (5 bases). Germline values: CDR1 SGHRS, CDR2 YFSETQ. The CDR3 length is 17 residues. V was shortened by 6 bases and J by 0 bases, with 19 bases between the two germline ends. The CDR3 sequence: CASIKRVGELAKNIQYF. In DNA, the CDR3 is TGCGCCAGCATTAAGAGGGTAGGAGAGTTAGCCAAAAACATTCAGTACTTC.

At least ten counts were recorded for this clonotype. This chain links TRBV29-1 with TRBJ2-1, with 11 bases lining up with TRBD1. The V segment lost 5 bases and the J segment 8 bases; nucleotides outside the gene matches: 8. Per germline, CDR1 SQVTM and CDR2 ANQGSEA. This CDR3 spans 14 amino acids. The CDR3 reads CSVKIGQGADEQFF. The CDR3 region has the DNA TGCAGCGTTAAGATCGGACAGGGGGCTGATGAGCAGTTCTTC.